This is a list of T cell receptor beta chains from one sample in a study of T cell responses to AZD1222 COVID-19 vaccine. Sequencing was performed with immunoSEQ multiplex PCR; in TCRdb, only in-frame clones are kept and a portion is missing. There are some 69,000 clones in the sample; approximately 87% occur only once, and about 23% lies in the top ten. The starting material was peripheral blood, obtained 28 days after the second AZD1222 dose. These receptor sequences come from an adult who received the AZD1222 COVID-19 vaccine. Both conserved end residues are part of each CDR3. D genes are given only for firm matches. Expanded clones get a size class; other rows say once, few or many, or leave the size out.

d_gene,j_gene,v_gene,abundance,CDR3aa,CDR3nt
NA,TRBJ1-3,TRBV6-1,NA,CASSHADWAGNTIYF,TGTGCCAGCAGTCACGCCGACTGGGCTGGAAACACCATATATTTT
TRBD1,TRBJ1-1,TRBV3-1/TRBV3-2,many,CASSPGGWYSEAFF,TGTGCCAGCAGCCCAGGGGGGTGGTATTCTGAAGCTTTCTTT
TRBD2,TRBJ2-7,TRBV7-9,NA,CASSPLGGDEQYF,TGTGCCAGCAGCCCACTGGGGGGGGACGAGCAGTACTTC
TRBD1,TRBJ2-4,TRBV4-2,NA,CASSQGAATGENIQYF,TGTGCCAGCAGCCAAGGGGCCGCGACAGGGGAAAACATTCAGTACTTC
TRBD2,TRBJ2-3,TRBV5-4,NA,CASQAGAYTDTQYF,TGTGCCAGCCAAGCGGGGGCCTACACAGATACGCAGTATTTT
NA,TRBJ1-1,TRBV5-1,NA,CASSPSGYTEAFF,TGCGCCAGCAGCCCATCGGGCTACACTGAAGCTTTCTTT
TRBD1,TRBJ2-5,TRBV18,NA,CASSPTGVQETQYF,TGTGCCAGCTCACCTACAGGGGTCCAAGAGACCCAGTACTTC
NA,TRBJ2-2,TRBV15,NA,CATSRGSSWDGELFF,TGTGCCACCAGCAGAGGATCTAGTTGGGACGGGGAGCTGTTTTTT
NA,TRBJ1-2,TRBV5-4,once,CASSFPSGGGYTF,TGTGCCAGCAGCTTTCCGTCGGGAGGCGGCTACACCTTC
NA,TRBJ1-2,TRBV27,NA,CASSSASYYGYTF,TGTGCCAGCAGTTCGGCCAGCTACTATGGCTACACCTTC
NA,TRBJ1-1,TRBV19,NA,CASSITGGAQFRAEAFF,TGTGCCAGTAGTATAACGGGGGGGGCGCAATTTAGGGCTGAAGCTTTCTTT
TRBD2,TRBJ2-1,TRBV5-6,NA,CASSRTSGRGGEQFF,TGTGCCAGCAGCCGGACTAGCGGGAGGGGCGGTGAGCAGTTCTTC
TRBD2,TRBJ2-3,TRBV7-9,few,CASSERGSTDTQYF,TGTGCCAGCAGCGAGCGGGGGAGCACAGATACGCAGTATTTT
NA,TRBJ2-3,TRBV7-3,NA,CASSLGRVGRTDTQYF,TGTGCCAGCAGCTTAGGTAGAGTGGGCCGCACAGATACGCAGTATTTT
TRBD2,TRBJ2-5,TRBV6-5,NA,CASSYLAGRGEETQYF,TGTGCCAGCAGTTACCTAGCGGGAAGAGGGGAAGAGACCCAGTACTTC
NA,TRBJ1-2,TRBV18,NA,CASSPGSGRDYGYTF,TGTGCCAGCTCACCCGGGTCGGGGAGAGACTATGGCTACACCTTC
NA,TRBJ2-3,TRBV21-1,NA,CASSRQQGEDTQYF,TGTGCCAGCAGCAGACAACAGGGAGAGGATACGCAGTATTTT
NA,TRBJ2-3,TRBV20-1,NA,CSARAVDTQYF,TGCAGTGCTAGAGCGGTGGATACGCAGTATTTT
NA,TRBJ2-7,TRBV19,NA,CASSIGGRPPEQYF,TGTGCCAGTAGTATCGGTGGCAGGCCCCCCGAGCAGTACTTC
NA,TRBJ1-3,TRBV11-3,NA,CASSPQGGISGNTIYF,TGTGCCAGCAGCCCCCAGGGAGGAATCTCTGGAAACACCATATATTTT
NA,TRBJ1-2,TRBV30,NA,CAWSVNQGHYGYTF,TGTGCCTGGAGTGTCAATCAGGGTCACTATGGCTACACCTTC
TRBD1,TRBJ2-5,TRBV4-1,NA,CASSQGDRGWETQYF,TGCGCCAGCAGCCAAGGGGACAGGGGCTGGGAGACCCAGTACTTC
NA,TRBJ2-3,TRBV5-1,NA,CASSSQGFGTDTQYF,TGCGCCAGCAGCTCACAGGGTTTCGGCACAGATACGCAGTATTTT
NA,TRBJ2-3,TRBV30,NA,CAWGGETNTQYF,TGTGCCTGGGGAGGGGAAACCAATACGCAGTATTTT
TRBD1,TRBJ1-2,TRBV11-2,once,CASSLDGTAYGYTF,TGTGCCAGCAGCTTAGACGGGACAGCCTATGGCTACACCTTC
NA,TRBJ2-1,TRBV11-2,once,CASSLREYNEQFF,TGTGCCAGCAGCTTAAGAGAATACAATGAGCAGTTCTTC
NA,TRBJ1-1,TRBV29-1,NA,CSVAGTEAFF,TGCAGCGTGGCGGGGACTGAAGCTTTCTTT
TRBD1,TRBJ2-3,TRBV6-5,NA,CASSPGTGDTDTQYF,TGTGCCAGCAGCCCCGGGACAGGGGATACAGATACGCAGTATTTT
NA,TRBJ1-3,TRBV6-5,NA,CASSYKGGSGNTIYF,TGTGCCAGCAGTTATAAGGGGGGCTCTGGAAACACCATATATTTT
NA,TRBJ1-5,TRBV6-1,NA,CASSDPVLKPQHF,TGTGCCAGCAGTGACCCGGTGTTGAAGCCCCAGCATTTT
TRBD2,TRBJ2-3,TRBV5-1,NA,CASSSAGGDTQYF,TGCGCCAGCAGCTCCGCGGGGGGAGATACGCAGTATTTT
TRBD2,TRBJ2-1,TRBV9,NA,CASSSRIAGGSYNEQFF,TGTGCCAGCAGCTCCCGGATAGCGGGGGGTAGTTACAATGAGCAGTTCTTC
NA,TRBJ2-7,TRBV5-1,few,CASSLDGEMSYEQYF,TGCGCCAGCAGCCTCGACGGAGAGATGTCCTACGAGCAGTACTTC
TRBD1,TRBJ1-2,TRBV30,once,CAWSRDSSNYGYTF,TGTGCCTGGAGTCGGGACAGCTCTAACTATGGCTACACCTTC
TRBD2,TRBJ2-3,TRBV7-2,NA,CASSPFPRGGSTDTQYF,TGTGCCAGCAGCCCGTTCCCGCGGGGGGGGAGCACAGATACGCAGTATTTT
NA,TRBJ1-2,TRBV6-1,NA,CASSEDGRNYGYTF,TGTGCCAGCAGTGAAGACGGGCGAAACTATGGCTACACCTTC
NA,TRBJ2-3,TRBV18,NA,CASSPLSAGTDTQYF,TGTGCCAGCTCACCACTATCCGCCGGCACAGATACGCAGTATTTT